These 17 T cell receptor beta chains came from one sample sequenced in a study of shared clonotypes between healthy human individuals. The assay was immunoSEQ multiplex PCR, and TCRdb's table has in-frame clones only and misses some. The table lists a few hundred thousand clones, 50% to 75% of them singletons. The sequenced material came from memory CD4+ T cells sorted from blood. Subset described: CD45RA-negative fraction. Receptors were obtained from a man aged 30 to 39 in good health.

The rearrangement uses TRBV29-1 and TRBJ2-5, with 9 bases lining up with TRBD2. Losses at the gene ends were 7 bases for V and 5 bases for J; bases not matched to a gene: 8. The CDR3 is 13 amino acids. The germline V gene encodes CDR1 SQVTM and CDR2 ANQGSEA. CDR3 nucleotide sequence: TGCAGCGGGATGGCGGGAGGGATTGAGACCCAGTACTTC. This gives the protein CSGMAGGIETQYF.

The chain employs TRBV18 and TRBJ2-2, with D possibly matching TRBD2 (6 bases). The CDR3 is 15 amino acids. The germline gives CDR1 KGHSH, CDR2 LQKENI. Trimming stripped 6 bases from V and 7 bases from J, with 18 bases between. CDR3 loop: CASSPLTGDHGELFF. The CDR3 DNA follows: TGTGCCAGCTCCCCCTTGACGGGAGACCACGGGGAGCTGTTTTTT.

The chain carries TRBV7-2 and TRBJ2-1; 7 bases are shared with TRBD2. The CDR3 is made up of 13 amino acids. The trim removed 0 bases at V and 14 bases at J, leaving 7 bases unmatched. Germline V CDR1 and CDR2: SGHTA, FQGNSA. The CDR3 here is CASSLARDGRKFF. The CDR3 nucleotides read TGTGCCAGCAGCTTAGCACGCGACGGGAGGAAGTTCTTC.

The chain has TRBV5-4 and TRBJ1-2; D not resolved. The CDR3 is made up of 13 amino acids. Germline CDR1 SGHNT, CDR2 YYREEE (reference sequence). V was pared by 0 bases and J by 5 bases, with 8 bases between. The CDR3: CASSLARRYGYTF. CDR3 sequence (DNA): TGTGCCAGCAGCTTGGCGAGGAGATATGGCTACACCTTC.

V and J are TRBV27 and TRBJ2-2, with 10 bases that match TRBD1. Germline CDR1 reads MNHEY; CDR2 reads SMNVEV (reference sequence). The CDR3 has 17 residues. J was trimmed by 4 bases and V by 3 bases; bases with no gene match: 8. The CDR3 nucleotides are TGTGCCAGCAGTTTTGTCACCTGGGACAGGGGCACCGGGGAGCTGTTTTTT. It yields the protein CASSFVTWDRGTGELFF.

This clone was seen many times. This same CDR3 is encoded by further DNA sequences in the sample. The chain employs TRBV2 and TRBJ2-1, with a tentative D call TRBD2 (6 bases). Trimming stripped 4 bases from V and 0 bases from J, with 10 bases between. Germline V gives CDR1 SNHLY, CDR2 FYNNEI. The CDR3 runs to 15 residues. The CDR3 DNA is TGTGCCAGCAGTGCCCTAGCGAACTCCTACAATGAGCAGTTCTTC. Protein sequence: CASSALANSYNEQFF.

The count of this clone is one. This chain uses TRBV27 with TRBJ2-5; D not certain. Looked up from germline, CDR1 is MNHEY and CDR2 is SMNVEV (reference sequence). The CDR3 runs 13 residues. V was clipped by 6 bases and J by 0 bases, with 8 bases between them. The CDR3, as DNA: TGTGCCAGCAGGAAAGTGTACCAAGAGACCCAGTACTTC. It encodes CASRKVYQETQYF.

The chain joins TRBV5-4 to TRBJ1-3; 9 bases match TRBD1. Germline V CDR1 and CDR2: SGHNT, YYREEE (reference sequence). The length of the CDR3 is 13 residues. With V trimmed by 3 bases and J by 8 bases, 3 bases remained unmatched. This CDR3 reads CASSYDRGDTIYF. The CDR3 DNA sequence: TGTGCCAGCAGCTATGACAGGGGGGACACCATATATTTT.

The rearrangement joins TRBV28 to TRBJ1-5; a possible D gene is TRBD1 (6 bases). Germline loops: CDR1 MDHEN, CDR2 SYDVKM. V lost 8 bases and J lost 8, with 16 bases in between. The CDR3 spans 13 residues. The CDR3 sequence: CASDQQGGEPQHF. The CDR3 region has the DNA TGTGCCAGCGATCAACAGGGAGGCGAGCCCCAGCATTTT.

This clone has a count of ten or more. This chain uses TRBV7-2 with TRBJ2-1; 8 bases match TRBD2. V dropped 6 bases and J dropped 9; count of bases not matched to a gene: 13. This CDR3 is 15 amino acids long. The germline V gene encodes CDR1 SGHTA and CDR2 FQGNSA. The CDR3 DNA reads TGTGCCAGCAGTCCCGCCGGGGTAGCGGGATCTGAGCAGTTCTTC. It codes for CASSPAGVAGSEQFF.

The chain couples TRBV7-9 to TRBJ1-1; D is undetermined. Germline CDR1 reads SEHNR; CDR2 reads FQNEAQ (reference sequence). V lost 5 bases to trimming and J lost 0 bases, with 10 bases between them. The CDR3 has 14 amino acids. CDR3 DNA sequence: TGTGCCAGCAGCCGGCAAGGAATGAACACTGAAGCTTTCTTT. Its translation is CASSRQGMNTEAFF.

This chain uses TRBV6-5 with TRBJ2-7; 7 bases line up with TRBD2. J gave up 4 bases and V 5 bases, and 11 bases lay outside the gene matches. The length of the CDR3 is 15 residues. Germline CDR1 is MNHEY and CDR2 is SVGAGI. The CDR3 DNA follows: TGTGCCAGCAGTCGGAGGGCGGGAGTTGGTTACGAGCAGTACTTC. This sequence encodes CASSRRAGVGYEQYF.

This clone came up a few times. The V call is TRBV5-4, the J call TRBJ2-2; weak D call: TRBD2 (6 bases). Germline V gene data show CDR1 as SGHNT and CDR2 as YYREEE (reference sequence). This CDR3 contains 16 residues. The V end lost 4 bases, the J end lost 1 base, and 14 bases lay between the germline ends. The CDR3 region has the DNA TGTGCCAGCAGCCATGAGGCTAGCGTGAACACCGGGGAGCTGTTTTTT. It yields the protein CASSHEASVNTGELFF. The full variable domain, in which reference TRBV5-4 and TRBJ2-2 provide the parts outside the CDR3, is ETGVTQSPTHLIKTRGQQVTLRCSSQSGHNTVSWYQQALGQGPQFIFQYYREEENGRGNFPPRFSGLQFPNYSSELNVNALELDDSALYLCASSHEASVNTGELFFGEGSRLTVL.

The chain has TRBV27 and TRBJ1-5; TRBD1 is a possible D gene (5 bases). The V and J ends lost 3 bases and 2 bases respectively, with 8 bases between them. Germline V gene sequence: CDR1 MNHEY, CDR2 SMNVEV (reference sequence). This CDR3 is built from 14 residues. The CDR3 sequence: CASSFMGRNQPQHF. In DNA, the CDR3 is TGTGCCAGCAGTTTTATGGGGCGCAATCAGCCCCAGCATTTT.

This clone occurred a few times. The V gene is TRBV2, the J gene TRBJ1-5; 8 nucleotides agree with TRBD1. The germline V gene has CDR1 SNHLY and CDR2 FYNNEI. Trimming cost V 5 bases and J 3 bases; bases outside gene matches: 6. This CDR3 spans 15 amino acids. This chain's CDR3 is CASSPRQGYNQPQHF. Written as DNA, the CDR3 is TGTGCCAGCAGTCCACGACAGGGGTACAATCAGCCCCAGCATTTT.

This clone has only a few counts. This sequence joins TRBV7-9 and TRBJ1-2; D possibly corresponds to TRBD1 (6 bases). V was pared by 4 bases and J by 8 bases, with 8 bases between. Germline V gene lookup returns CDR1 SEHNR and CDR2 FQNEAQ (reference sequence). CDR3 size: 11 residues. CDR3 amino acids: CASSSGQGYTF. DNA of the CDR3: TGTGCCAGCAGCTCCGGACAGGGCTACACCTTC.

The rearrangement uses TRBV5-6 and TRBJ1-4; D not resolved. Germline loops: CDR1 SGHDT, CDR2 YYEEEE. This CDR3 comprises 14 residues. Trimming removed 4 bases at V and 8 bases at J, with 15 bases between. The CDR3 bases are TGTGCCAGCAGCCCCACAATCTCGGCGGAAAAACTGTTTTTT. Amino acid sequence: CASSPTISAEKLFF.